This is a list of T cell receptor beta chains from one sample in a study of blood T cells in healthy people across ages. Via MiXCR, TCRdb re-called the 5' RACE reads, giving one row per CDR3 protein. The data hold around 1,000,000 distinct CDR3 sequences, with around 27% observed a single time. The sample was also reused in another study, on T cells of mothers and their children.

The sequencing input was blood. The receptor source for this set is a girl under 10 years old in good health. The CDR3 runs from the conserved cysteine through the conserved F or W. A D gene is named only where the DNA matches it firmly. Some rows have no size entry. The others give once, few or many, or a class for an expanded clone.

CDR3 protein: CASSPPEGNPYEQYF; CDR3 DNA: TGTGCCAGCTCACCACCGGAGGGAAATCCCTACGAGCAGTACTTC; clone size: few; J gene: TRBJ2-7; V gene: TRBV18; D gene: .
CDR3 protein: CASTESNTYEQYF; CDR3 DNA: TGTGCCAGCACGGAATCGAACACCTACGAGCAGTACTTC; clone size: .; J gene: TRBJ2-7; V gene: TRBV6-5; D gene: .
CDR3 protein: CASSLSGGLAFF; CDR3 DNA: TGTGCCAGCAGCTTATCAGGGGGGCTAGCTTTCTTT; clone size: .; J gene: TRBJ1-1; V gene: TRBV11-2; D gene: TRBD1
CDR3 protein: CSVLQGMAEAFF; CDR3 DNA: TGCAGCGTTTTACAGGGGATGGCTGAAGCTTTCTTT; clone size: .; J gene: TRBJ1-1; V gene: TRBV29-1; D gene: TRBD1
CDR3 protein: CASSPPRTGIYEQYF; CDR3 DNA: TGTGCCAGCAGTCCCCCCCGGACAGGGATCTACGAGCAGTACTTC; clone size: few; J gene: TRBJ2-7; V gene: TRBV28; D gene: TRBD1
CDR3 protein: CSARAGRAYEQYF; CDR3 DNA: TGCAGTGCTAGAGCGGGGCGCGCCTACGAGCAGTACTTC; clone size: .; J gene: TRBJ2-7; V gene: TRBV20-1; D gene: .
CDR3 protein: CAIGSGTAQFF; CDR3 DNA: TGTGCCATCGGGTCCGGGACAGCGCAGTTCTTC; clone size: .; J gene: TRBJ2-1; V gene: TRBV10-3; D gene: TRBD1
CDR3 protein: CASSQLSGKHYEQYF; CDR3 DNA: TGCGCCAGCAGCCAACTAAGCGGGAAGCACTACGAGCAGTACTTC; clone size: few; J gene: TRBJ2-7; V gene: TRBV4-1; D gene: TRBD2
CDR3 protein: CASSASGASYEQYF; CDR3 DNA: TGTGCCAGCAGCGCTAGCGGGGCATCCTACGAGCAGTACTTC; clone size: .; J gene: TRBJ2-7; V gene: TRBV5-6; D gene: TRBD2
CDR3 protein: CASSSPGGSSYNEQFF; CDR3 DNA: TGTGCCAGCAGTTCCCCCGGCGGGAGCTCTTACAATGAGCAGTTCTTC; clone size: .; J gene: TRBJ2-1; V gene: TRBV28; D gene: TRBD2
CDR3 protein: CATSDPGQGKGYTF; CDR3 DNA: TGTGCCACCAGTGACCCGGGACAGGGCAAGGGCTACACCTTC; clone size: once; J gene: TRBJ1-2; V gene: TRBV24-1; D gene: TRBD1
CDR3 protein: CASRRGDGTDTQYF; CDR3 DNA: TGCGCCAGCAGGAGGGGTGACGGCACAGATACGCAGTATTTT; clone size: .; J gene: TRBJ2-3; V gene: TRBV5-1; D gene: .
CDR3 protein: CASSLAPGQGRLFF; CDR3 DNA: TGTGCCAGCAGCTTAGCTCCGGGCCAGGGCAGACTGTTTTTT; clone size: .; J gene: TRBJ1-4; V gene: TRBV7-9; D gene: .